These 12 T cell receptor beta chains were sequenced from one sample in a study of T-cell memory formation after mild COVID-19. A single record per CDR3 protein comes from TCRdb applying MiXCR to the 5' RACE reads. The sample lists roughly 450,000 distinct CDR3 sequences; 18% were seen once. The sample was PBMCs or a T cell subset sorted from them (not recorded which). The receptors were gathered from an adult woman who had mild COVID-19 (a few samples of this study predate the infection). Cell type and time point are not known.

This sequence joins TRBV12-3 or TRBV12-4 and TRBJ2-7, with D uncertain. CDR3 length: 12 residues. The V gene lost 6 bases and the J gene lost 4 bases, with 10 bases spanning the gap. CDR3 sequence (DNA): TGTGCCAGCAGCCGTTCTGATTACGAGCAGTACTTC. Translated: CASSRSDYEQYF.

CDR3 protein: CASRAQGFRVRDNEQFF. CDR3 nucleotide sequence: TGTGCCAGCAGAGCCCAGGGTTTTAGGGTCCGGGATAATGAGCAGTTCTTC. The gene calls are TRBV6-1 and TRBJ2-1; D possibly matches TRBD1 or TRBD2 (5 bases each). V gave up 6 bases and J gave up 7 bases, with 25 bases separating them. The CDR3 consists of 17 residues. Germline loops: CDR1 MNHNS, CDR2 SASEGT.

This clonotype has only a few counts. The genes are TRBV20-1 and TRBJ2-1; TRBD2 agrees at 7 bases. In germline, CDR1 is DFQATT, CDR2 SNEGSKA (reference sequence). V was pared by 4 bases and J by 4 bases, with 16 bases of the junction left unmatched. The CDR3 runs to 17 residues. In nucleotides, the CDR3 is TGCAGTGCTAATAGACTCTGGGGCGCTAGCGGTTACAATGAGCAGTTCTTC. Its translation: CSANRLWGASGYNEQFF.

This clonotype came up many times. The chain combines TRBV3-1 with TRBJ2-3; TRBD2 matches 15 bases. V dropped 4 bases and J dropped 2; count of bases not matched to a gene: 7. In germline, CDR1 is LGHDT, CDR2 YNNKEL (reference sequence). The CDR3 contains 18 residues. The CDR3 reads CASSRGGLAGGYTDTQYF. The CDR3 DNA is TGTGCCAGCAGCCGGGGAGGACTAGCGGGGGGGTACACAGATACGCAGTATTTT.

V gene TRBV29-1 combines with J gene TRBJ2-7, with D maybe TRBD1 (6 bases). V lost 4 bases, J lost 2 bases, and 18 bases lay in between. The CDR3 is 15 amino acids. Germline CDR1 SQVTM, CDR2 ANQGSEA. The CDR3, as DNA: TGCAGCGTTGGAGGTACGGCAGGGGTCCCCTACGAGCAGTACTTC. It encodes CSVGGTAGVPYEQYF.

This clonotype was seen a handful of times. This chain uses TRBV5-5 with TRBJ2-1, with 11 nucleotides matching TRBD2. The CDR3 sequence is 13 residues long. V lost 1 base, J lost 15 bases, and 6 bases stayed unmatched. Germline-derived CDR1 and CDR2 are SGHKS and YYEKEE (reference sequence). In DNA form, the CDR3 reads TGTGCCAGCAGCTTGAGCTCGGGGACTAGCGGGTTCTTC. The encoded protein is CASSLSSGTSGFF. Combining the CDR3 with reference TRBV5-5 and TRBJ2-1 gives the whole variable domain DAGVTQSPTHLIKTRGQQVTLRCSPISGHKSVSWYQQVLGQGPQFIFQYYEKEERGRGNFPDRFSARQFPNYSSELNVNALLLGDSALYLCASSLSSGTSGFFGPGTRLTVL.

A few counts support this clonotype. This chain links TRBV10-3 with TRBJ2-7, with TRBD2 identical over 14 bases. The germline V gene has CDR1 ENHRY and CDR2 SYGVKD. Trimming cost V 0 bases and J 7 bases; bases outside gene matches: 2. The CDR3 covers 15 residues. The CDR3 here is CAISESTSGRAEQYF. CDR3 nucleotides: TGTGCCATCAGTGAGTCGACTAGCGGGAGGGCTGAGCAGTACTTC.

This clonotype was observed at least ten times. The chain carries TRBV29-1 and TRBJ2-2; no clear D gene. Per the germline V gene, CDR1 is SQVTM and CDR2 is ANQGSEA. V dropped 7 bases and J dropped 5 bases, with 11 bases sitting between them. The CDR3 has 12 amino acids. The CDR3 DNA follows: TGCAGCGCCGAAAAGGAGACCGGGGAGCTGTTTTTT. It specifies CSAEKETGELFF.

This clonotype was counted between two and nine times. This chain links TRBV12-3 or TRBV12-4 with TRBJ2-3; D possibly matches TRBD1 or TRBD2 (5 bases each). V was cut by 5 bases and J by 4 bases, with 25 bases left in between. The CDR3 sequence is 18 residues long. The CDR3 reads CASSRHYKVVWGSDTQYF. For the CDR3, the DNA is TGTGCCAGCAGTCGACACTATAAGGTGGTGTGGGGGTCAGATACGCAGTATTTT.

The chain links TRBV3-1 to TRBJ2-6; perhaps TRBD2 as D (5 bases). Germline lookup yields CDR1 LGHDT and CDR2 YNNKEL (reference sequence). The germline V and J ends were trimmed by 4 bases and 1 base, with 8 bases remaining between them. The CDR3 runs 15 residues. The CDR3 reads CASSRGQSGANVLTF. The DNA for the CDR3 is TGTGCCAGCAGCCGAGGGCAGTCTGGGGCCAACGTCCTGACTTTC.

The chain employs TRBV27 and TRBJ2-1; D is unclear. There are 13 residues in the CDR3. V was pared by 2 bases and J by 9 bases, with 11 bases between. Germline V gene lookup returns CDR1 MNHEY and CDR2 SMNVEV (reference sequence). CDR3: CASSLMWAGEQFF. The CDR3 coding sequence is TGTGCCAGCAGTTTAATGTGGGCTGGTGAGCAGTTCTTC.

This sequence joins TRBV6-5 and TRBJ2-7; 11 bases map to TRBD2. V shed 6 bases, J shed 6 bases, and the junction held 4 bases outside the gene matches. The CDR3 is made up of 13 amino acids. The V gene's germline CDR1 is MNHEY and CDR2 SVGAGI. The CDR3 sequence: CASSLGLAVEQYF. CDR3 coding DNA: TGTGCCAGCAGCCTGGGACTAGCGGTCGAGCAGTACTTC.